This TCR beta chain is drawn from a study of T cell responses to AZD1222 COVID-19 vaccine. Whole-study findings and limits: Repertoire samples came only from after the peak T cell response. The sample set comprised mostly white British donors with more females, and clonal diversity was possibly underestimated. CD4 TCRs associated with vaccination spanned spike, dominating at 160-218 and 743-854. Spike-specific TCR breadth and depth went up after people got two AZD1222 doses.

About this clone: Its antigen is unidentified.

Trimming cost V 1 base and J 7 bases; bases outside gene matches: 10. The CDR3 loop spans 17 amino acids. Germline lookup yields CDR1 SGDLS and CDR2 YYNGEE. Produced via immunoSEQ multiplex PCR; TCRdb's table is partial and in-frame only. This sample has 250,000 to 300,000 clones, with about 94% found just once. Sequencing was performed on peripheral blood, taken 28 days after the second AZD1222 dose. The source is an adult who received the AZD1222 COVID-19 vaccine. The chain is built from TRBV9 and TRBJ2-2; 10 nucleotides align to TRBD1. CDR3 amino acids: CASSVSPRGQGFGELFF. The CDR3 nucleotides read TGTGCCAGCAGCGTATCTCCGAGGGGACAGGGGTTCGGGGAGCTGTTTTTT.